The clone carrying this T cell receptor (beta chain) was seen ten or more times. The data belong to a study of PD-1 blockade in classical Hodgkin lymphoma. TCRdb keeps only in-frame clones here, not all; method: immunoSEQ multiplex PCR. The table has tens of thousands of clones, about 76% seen once. Time point meaning: cycle 4 day 1 (C4D1), after less than 7 weeks of nivolumab. Patients all relapsed after autologous stem cell transplantation, and there was variation in brentuximab vedotin exposure. CDR1 is MDHEN, CDR2 SYDVKM, per germline. The V gene end was trimmed by 5 bases and the J gene end by 6 bases; junction bases not matched to a gene: 6. The CDR3 runs 13 residues.

The chain couples TRBV28 to TRBJ1-2; 7 nucleotides match TRBD1. Here the sequenced sample was peripheral blood mononuclear cells (PBMCs), taken before the fourth cycle of nivolumab. This sequence originates from a human donor with classical Hodgkin lymphoma. The CDR3 loop reads CASSPTGRHGYTF. The CDR3 DNA sequence: TGTGCCAGCAGTCCGACAGGGCGCCATGGCTACACCTTC.